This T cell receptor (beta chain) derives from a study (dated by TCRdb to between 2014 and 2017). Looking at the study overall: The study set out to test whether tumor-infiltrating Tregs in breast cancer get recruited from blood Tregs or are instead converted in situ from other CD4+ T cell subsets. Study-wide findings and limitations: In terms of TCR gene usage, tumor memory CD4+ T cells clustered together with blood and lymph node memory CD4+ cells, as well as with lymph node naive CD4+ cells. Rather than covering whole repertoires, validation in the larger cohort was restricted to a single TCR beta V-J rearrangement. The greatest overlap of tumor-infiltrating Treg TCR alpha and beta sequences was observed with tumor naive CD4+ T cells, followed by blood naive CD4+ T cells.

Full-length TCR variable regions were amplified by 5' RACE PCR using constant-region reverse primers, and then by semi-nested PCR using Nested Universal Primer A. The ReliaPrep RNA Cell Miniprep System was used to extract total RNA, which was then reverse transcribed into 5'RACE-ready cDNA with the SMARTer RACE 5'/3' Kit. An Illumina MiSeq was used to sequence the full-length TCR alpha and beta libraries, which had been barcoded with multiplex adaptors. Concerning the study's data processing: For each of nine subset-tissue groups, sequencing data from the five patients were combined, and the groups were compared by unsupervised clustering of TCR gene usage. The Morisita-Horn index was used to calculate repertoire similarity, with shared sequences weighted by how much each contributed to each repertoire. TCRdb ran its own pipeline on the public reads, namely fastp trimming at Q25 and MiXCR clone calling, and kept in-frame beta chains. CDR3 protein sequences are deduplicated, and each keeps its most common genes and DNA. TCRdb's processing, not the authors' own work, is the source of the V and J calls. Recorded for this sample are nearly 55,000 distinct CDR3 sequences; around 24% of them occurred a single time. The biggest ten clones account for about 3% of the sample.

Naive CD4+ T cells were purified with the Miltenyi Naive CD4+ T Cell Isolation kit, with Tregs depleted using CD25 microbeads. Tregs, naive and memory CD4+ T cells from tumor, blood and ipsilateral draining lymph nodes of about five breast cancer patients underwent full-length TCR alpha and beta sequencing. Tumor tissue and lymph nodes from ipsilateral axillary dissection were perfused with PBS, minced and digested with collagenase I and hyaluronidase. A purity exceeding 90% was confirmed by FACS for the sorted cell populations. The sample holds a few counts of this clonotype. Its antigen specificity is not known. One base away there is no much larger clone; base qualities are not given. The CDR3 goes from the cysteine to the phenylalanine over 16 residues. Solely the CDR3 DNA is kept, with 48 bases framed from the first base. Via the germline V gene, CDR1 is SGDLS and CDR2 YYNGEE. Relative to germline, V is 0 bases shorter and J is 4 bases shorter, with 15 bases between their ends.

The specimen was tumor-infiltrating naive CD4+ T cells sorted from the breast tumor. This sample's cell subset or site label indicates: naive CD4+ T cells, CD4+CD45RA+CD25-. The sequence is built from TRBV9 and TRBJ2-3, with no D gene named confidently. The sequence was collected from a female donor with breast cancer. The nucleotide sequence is TGTGCCAGCAGCGTAGAGGACCCCGTCTCCGCAGATACGCAGTATTTT. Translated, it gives CASSVEDPVSADTQYF.